These T cell receptor beta chains were read from a single sample in a study of CD8 T cells in ankylosing spondylitis. Via MiXCR, TCRdb re-called the 5' RACE reads, giving one row per CDR3 protein. This sample carries approximately 350,000 distinct CDR3 sequences, roughly 15% of them seen once, and the ten largest clones take approximately 1.1%. The specimen was blood, either unsorted or a sorted T cell fraction (not recorded which). The receptors come from a male donor with ankylosing spondylitis or in good health (not recorded which). Each CDR3 is given with its conserved first and last residue. The D gene is left open where the match is weak. Expanded clones get a size class; other rows say once, few or many, or leave the size out.

V: TRBV6-4; D: NA; J: TRBJ1-1; size: few; DNA: TGTGCCAGCAGATTCGGGAGTAACACTGAAGCTTTCTTT; CDR3: CASRFGSNTEAFF
V: TRBV12-3/TRBV12-4; D: NA; J: TRBJ1-1; size: NA; DNA: TGTGCCAGCAGTTTAGGCCCCAGGATGTCAGGGACTGAAGCTTTCTTT; CDR3: CASSLGPRMSGTEAFF
V: TRBV20-1; D: NA; J: TRBJ2-1; size: NA; DNA: TGCAGTGCTAGTAAGGGGCCCAATGAGCAGTTCTTC; CDR3: CSASKGPNEQFF
V: TRBV4-1; D: NA; J: TRBJ1-4; size: few; DNA: TGCGCCAGCAGCCAAGGGTCCCGGGCTGGGGGTGAAAAACTGTTTTTT; CDR3: CASSQGSRAGGEKLFF
V: TRBV20-1; D: TRBD1; J: TRBJ2-7; size: NA; DNA: TGCAGTGCTAGAGAGGGACAGGGTCGAAACGAGCAGTACTTC; CDR3: CSAREGQGRNEQYF
V: TRBV5-5; D: NA; J: TRBJ2-7; size: few; DNA: TGTGCCAGCAGCTTCTCCGGGGTCGGGGCCTACGAGCAGTACTTC; CDR3: CASSFSGVGAYEQYF
V: TRBV29-1; D: TRBD1; J: TRBJ1-1; size: NA; DNA: TGCAGCGTTGCAGACAGGGGGAACACTGAAGCTTTCTTT; CDR3: CSVADRGNTEAFF
V: TRBV3-1; D: NA; J: TRBJ2-7; size: many; DNA: TGTGCCAGCAGCCCCGAAGGGACGAGGTCCTACGAGCAGTACTTC; CDR3: CASSPEGTRSYEQYF
V: TRBV10-3; D: TRBD1; J: TRBJ1-6; size: few; DNA: TGTGCCATCAGTGAAGGGACAGGGGAAAATTCACCCCTCCACTTT; CDR3: CAISEGTGENSPLHF
V: TRBV12-3/TRBV12-4; D: TRBD1; J: TRBJ1-2; size: few; DNA: TGTGCCAGCAGCCGTGGACAGGGGACGGCTAACTATGGCTACACCTTC; CDR3: CASSRGQGTANYGYTF
V: TRBV20-1; D: NA; J: TRBJ1-2; size: few; DNA: TGCAGTGCTAGAGATTACGTCTATGGCTACACCTTC; CDR3: CSARDYVYGYTF
V: TRBV12-3/TRBV12-4; D: TRBD1; J: TRBJ1-5; size: many; DNA: TGTGCCAGCAGGAAATCAGGGGGGAGCAATCAGCCCCAGCATTTT; CDR3: CASRKSGGSNQPQHF
V: TRBV27; D: NA; J: TRBJ2-1; size: many; DNA: TGTGCCAGCAGTTCCCCTTTTACTAGTAGCAATGAGCAGTTCTTC; CDR3: CASSSPFTSSNEQFF
V: TRBV12-3/TRBV12-4; D: NA; J: TRBJ2-7; size: few; DNA: TGTGCCGCGCTCACCCCTTACACGACAGTGGGAGCTGGCGAGCAGTACTTC; CDR3: CAALTPYTTVGAGEQYF
V: TRBV11-2; D: TRBD2; J: TRBJ2-3; size: few; DNA: TGTGCCAGCAGCTCGGCTGCGGGGGGGGTTCCAGATACGCAGTATTTT; CDR3: CASSSAAGGVPDTQYF
V: TRBV10-3; D: NA; J: TRBJ1-1; size: NA; DNA: TGTGCCATCAGTGGTCACGGGGTGGACACTGAAGCTTTCTTT; CDR3: CAISGHGVDTEAFF
V: TRBV19; D: TRBD2; J: TRBJ2-3; size: few; DNA: TGTGCCAGTAGTCCGCGGACTAGCGGGGCCCTTAGCACAGATACGCAGTATTTT; CDR3: CASSPRTSGALSTDTQYF
V: TRBV12-3/TRBV12-4; D: TRBD2; J: TRBJ2-7; size: many; DNA: TGTGCCAGCAGTGCGGCGACTAGCGGGGCATCCTACGAGCAGTACTTC; CDR3: CASSAATSGASYEQYF
V: TRBV5-1; D: TRBD2; J: TRBJ2-3; size: NA; DNA: TGCGCCAGCAGCTTGTCGGGCGGGAGTGTGGATACGCAGTATTTT; CDR3: CASSLSGGSVDTQYF
V: TRBV4-1; D: NA; J: TRBJ2-3; size: NA; DNA: TGCGCCAGCAGCCAAGAGGAGGGGGTAGTAGATACGCAGTATTTT; CDR3: CASSQEEGVVDTQYF
V: TRBV12-3/TRBV12-4; D: NA; J: TRBJ1-1; size: NA; DNA: TGTGCCAGCAGCCAGAGGAGGGTCGGGATGAACACTGAAGCTTTCTTT; CDR3: CASSQRRVGMNTEAFF
V: TRBV5-1; D: TRBD1; J: TRBJ2-7; size: few; DNA: TGCGCCAGCAGGACGGGACAGGAGTTTCTCAGCTCCTACGAGCAGTACTTC; CDR3: CASRTGQEFLSSYEQYF
V: TRBV12-3/TRBV12-4; D: TRBD2; J: TRBJ2-2; size: few; DNA: TGTGCCAGCAGTTTAGGGGAGGGCCTTAGCACCGGGGAGCTGTTTTTT; CDR3: CASSLGEGLSTGELFF
V: TRBV5-1; D: NA; J: TRBJ2-7; size: NA; DNA: TGCGCCAGCAGCTTGGCCGCCGAGCAGTACTTC; CDR3: CASSLAAEQYF
V: TRBV14; D: TRBD1; J: TRBJ2-5; size: NA; DNA: TGTGCCAGCAGCCCGACAGGGGAATTCCAAGAGACCCAGTACTTC; CDR3: CASSPTGEFQETQYF